This TCR beta chain was sequenced during a study of metastatic and nonmetastatic thyroid tumors. For the study at large: Repertoires from blood and tumor or nodule tissue of malignant and benign thyroid patients were compared. Study results and caveats: As reported, TCR beta diversity in blood and tumor was significantly higher in malignant thyroid tumors than in benign nodules.

The germline gives CDR1 SEHNR, CDR2 FQNEAQ (reference sequence). V lost 8 bases and J lost 3, with 7 bases in between. This CDR3 comprises 12 residues. Before thyroid surgery, none of the patients had received any treatment. Authors' analysis steps: Clinicopathological groups supplied CDR3 differences that were used to build a distant-metastasis classifier for papillary thyroid cancer. Through MiXCR, TCRdb re-clonotyped the PCR reads. What appears here as the V and J calls and clone size reflects TCRdb's work, not the paper's. The table has about 92,000 clones, more than 12% seen once. Concerning this clone: Its antigen is undetermined.

Sequencing used blood. V and J are TRBV7-9 and TRBJ2-2; D not certain. The TCR sequence derives from a female donor with papillary thyroid cancer or a benign thyroid nodule (not recorded which). Some clones in this sample may be carry-over from other donors' samples. The CDR3 is CASERHTGELFF. The CDR3, as DNA: TGTGCCAGCGAACGGCACACCGGGGAGCTGTTTTTT.